Listed below are T cell receptor beta chains from one sample, sequenced in a study of metastatic and nonmetastatic thyroid tumors. TCRdb reassembled clones from the PCR reads with MiXCR. The table shows 25,000 to 35,000 clones, with around 25% occurring only once. Sample: blood. The receptors were gathered from a female donor with papillary thyroid cancer or a benign thyroid nodule (not recorded which). Some clones in this sample may be carry-over from other donors' samples. CDR3s include the opening cysteine and the closing phenylalanine or tryptophan. The D gene is left open where the match is weak. Not all rows give a size; the values are once, few, many and, for expanded clones, a class.

v_call,clone_size,d_call,j_call,cdr3_aa,cdr3_nt
TRBV20-1,many,TRBD1,TRBJ1-3,CSARDKVQGAFGNTIYF,TGCAGTGCTAGAGATAAGGTTCAGGGGGCTTTTGGAAACACCATATATTTT
TRBV20-1,NA,TRBD1,TRBJ2-7,CSAASTGGYEQYF,TGCAGTGCCGCCTCGACAGGGGGCTACGAGCAGTACTTC
TRBV6-1,few,NA,TRBJ1-3,CASSESPGEISGNTIYF,TGTGCCAGCAGTGAAAGCCCCGGTGAAATCTCTGGAAACACCATATATTTT
TRBV28,NA,NA,TRBJ1-1,CASSLVHEAFF,TGTGCCAGCAGTTTAGTCCATGAAGCTTTCTTT
TRBV20-1,many,TRBD2,TRBJ2-7,CSALADIYEQYF,TGCAGTGCTCTAGCGGACATCTACGAGCAGTACTTC
TRBV5-1,many,TRBD2,TRBJ2-1,CASSLGLARNEQFF,TGCGCCAGCAGCCTCGGACTAGCTAGGAATGAGCAGTTCTTC
TRBV11-2,NA,NA,TRBJ2-1,CASSTKSGPYNEQFF,TGTGCCAGCAGCACCAAGAGTGGACCCTACAATGAGCAGTTCTTC
TRBV24-1,NA,TRBD1,TRBJ2-1,CATSGRDRGIDEQFF,TGTGCCACTAGCGGTCGAGACAGGGGGATTGATGAGCAGTTCTTC
TRBV9,many,NA,TRBJ2-7,CASSVNGNYEQYF,TGTGCCAGCAGCGTAAACGGGAACTACGAGCAGTACTTC
TRBV6-1,few,TRBD2,TRBJ2-7,CASSLGLAAYEQYF,TGTGCCAGCAGCTTGGGACTAGCGGCCTACGAGCAGTACTTC
TRBV6-1,NA,TRBD2,TRBJ2-2,CASSCRTRANTGELFF,TGTGCCAGCAGTTGCAGGACTAGAGCGAACACCGGGGAGCTGTTTTTT
TRBV18,many,NA,TRBJ2-7,CASSPSAVGEQYF,TGTGCCAGCTCACCAAGCGCCGTTGGCGAGCAGTACTTC
TRBV28,many,NA,TRBJ1-4,CASSLSGGRTNEKLFF,TGTGCCAGCAGTTTATCCGGGGGGCGAACTAATGAAAAACTGTTTTTT
TRBV5-6,many,TRBD1,TRBJ1-1,CASSARDRGRMNTEAFF,TGTGCCAGCAGCGCACGGGACAGGGGGCGGATGAACACTGAAGCTTTCTTT
TRBV15,many,NA,TRBJ1-4,CATSGSRGNEKLFF,TGTGCCACCAGCGGAAGCCGGGGCAATGAAAAACTGTTTTTT
TRBV11-3,many,TRBD2,TRBJ2-5,CASNREWTSGTQETQYF,TGTGCCAGCAATCGGGAGTGGACTAGCGGGACTCAAGAGACCCAGTACTTC
TRBV4-2,NA,TRBD2,TRBJ2-3,CASSPEGSGRPDTQYF,TGTGCCAGCAGCCCCGAAGGGAGCGGGAGACCAGATACGCAGTATTTT
TRBV5-6,NA,NA,TRBJ1-3,CASSSEGSSVLNTIYF,TGTGCCAGCAGCTCGGAGGGCAGCTCAGTCCTCAACACCATATATTTT
TRBV7-2,many,TRBD2,TRBJ2-1,CASSPLIGSGRASEQFF,TGTGCCAGCAGCCCTCTAATAGGTAGCGGGAGGGCCAGTGAGCAGTTCTTC
TRBV5-5,NA,NA,TRBJ2-1,CASSLRSGTYNEQFF,TGTGCCAGCAGCTTGAGGTCCGGGACTTACAATGAGCAGTTCTTC
TRBV7-3,many,TRBD2,TRBJ2-7,CASSYLAGESYEQYF,TGTGCCAGCAGCTACCTAGCGGGGGAATCCTACGAGCAGTACTTC
TRBV6-2/TRBV6-3,few,NA,TRBJ2-2,CASTRGGANTGELFF,TGTGCCAGCACCAGGGGAGGGGCGAACACCGGGGAGCTGTTTTTT
TRBV20-1,many,TRBD1,TRBJ1-3,CSAGGQGPSGNTIYF,TGCAGTGCTGGGGGACAGGGCCCCTCTGGAAACACCATATATTTT
TRBV27,many,TRBD1,TRBJ2-3,CASSLLRTGSTDTQYF,TGTGCCAGCAGTTTATTAAGGACAGGGAGCACAGATACGCAGTATTTT
TRBV20-1,many,NA,TRBJ2-6,CSARDHRAYSGANVLTF,TGCAGTGCTAGAGATCACAGGGCATACTCTGGGGCCAACGTCCTGACTTTC
TRBV20-1,many,NA,TRBJ1-2,CSLQGLYGYTF,TGCAGTTTGCAAGGCCTCTATGGCTACACCTTC
TRBV11-2,many,TRBD2,TRBJ2-1,CASSFIAGGPGGNEQFF,TGTGCCAGCAGCTTTATAGCGGGAGGCCCCGGGGGCAATGAGCAGTTCTTC
TRBV10-3,few,NA,TRBJ2-1,CAIRTGTDNEQFF,TGTGCCATCAGGACGGGGACTGACAATGAGCAGTTCTTC
TRBV5-1,many,TRBD2,TRBJ2-7,CASSSTSGSYEQYF,TGCGCCAGCAGCTCGACTAGCGGCTCCTACGAGCAGTACTTC
TRBV6-2/TRBV6-3,many,NA,TRBJ2-3,CASPPTDTQYF,TGTGCCAGCCCCCCGACAGATACGCAGTATTTT
TRBV4-1,many,TRBD2,TRBJ2-1,CASSQGLAGDNEQFF,TGCGCCAGCAGCCAAGGACTAGCGGGCGACAATGAGCAGTTCTTC
TRBV20-1,many,NA,TRBJ2-3,CSARSADSSTDTQYF,TGCAGTGCTAGATCCGCGGACTCTAGCACAGATACGCAGTATTTT
TRBV6-5,many,TRBD1,TRBJ1-5,CASSSRDRGLGFMSNQPQHF,TGTGCCAGCAGTTCCCGGGACAGGGGGTTGGGGTTTATGAGCAATCAGCCCCAGCATTTT
TRBV6-2/TRBV6-3,many,NA,TRBJ2-1,CASSYSRGAEYNEQFF,TGTGCCAGCAGTTACTCGAGAGGAGCGGAATACAATGAGCAGTTCTTC
TRBV19,few,NA,TRBJ2-7,CASSIGGIREQYF,TGTGCCAGTAGTATAGGTGGGATTCGGGAGCAGTACTTC
TRBV2,NA,NA,TRBJ2-1,CASSAHTPFYNGQFF,TGTGCCAGCAGTGCGCACACCCCATTCTACAATGGGCAGTTCTTC
TRBV6-5,NA,NA,TRBJ2-3,CASSYERLGTDTQSF,TGTGCCAGCAGTTACGAACGACTGGGCACAGATACGCAGTCTTTT
TRBV7-8,NA,TRBD1,TRBJ2-2,CASSPQTGQSTGELFF,TGTGCCAGCAGCCCCCAAACGGGACAGTCCACCGGGGAGCTGTTTTTT
TRBV28,many,NA,TRBJ1-4,CASSAGGDSEKLFF,TGTGCCAGCAGTGCCGGGGGCGACAGTGAAAAACTGTTTTTT
TRBV28,NA,NA,TRBJ2-5,CASSLRQETQYF,TGTGCCAGCAGTTTACGGCAGGAGACCCAGTACTTC